The 26 T cell receptor beta chains reported below all come from one sample, sequenced in a study of OX40 agonist ivuxolimab in advanced cancers. Generated by immunoSEQ multiplex PCR, the TCRdb table keeps only in-frame clones and is missing some. Of tens of thousands of clones listed, 85% to 90% are singletons. This sample comprised CD4+ or CD8+ T cells sorted from blood, obtained in a trial of the OX40 agonist ivuxolimab. The receptors come from an adult with an advanced solid tumor such as melanoma, head and neck, liver or kidney cancer.

This chain connects TRBV7-2 to TRBJ2-1, with 11 bases lining up with TRBD2. Germline assignment: CDR1 SGHTA and CDR2 FQGNSA. The CDR3 consists of 15 residues. V lost 6 bases to trimming and J lost 2 bases; unmatched junction nucleotides: 3. CDR3 region: CASRLAGATYNEQFF. Written as DNA, the CDR3 is TGTGCCAGCAGACTAGCGGGAGCGACCTACAATGAGCAGTTCTTC.

J is TRBJ2-7 and V is TRBV10-3, with 12 bases aligning to TRBD2. Unmatched junction bases numbered 6, after V lost 3 bases and J lost 12 bases. Germline CDR1 ENHRY, CDR2 SYGVKD. CDR3 length: 13 residues. Here the CDR3 reads CAISDLAGGPTYF. In nucleotides, the CDR3 is TGTGCCATCAGTGACCTAGCGGGAGGGCCGACGTACTTC.

This clone occurred a few times. The V call is TRBV6-1, the J call TRBJ1-1; D is unresolved. The V gene's germline CDR1 is MNHNS and CDR2 SASEGT. The V end lost 7 bases, the J end lost 3 bases, and 15 bases lay between the germline ends. The CDR3 totals 14 residues. The DNA for the CDR3 is TGTGCCAGCACCCAGGTATGGCAGTACACTGAAGCTTTCTTT. Translated, it gives CASTQVWQYTEAFF.

The rearrangement uses TRBV7-9 and TRBJ1-2, with D possibly matching TRBD1 (6 bases). The CDR3 loop spans 14 amino acids. The V gene lost 5 bases and the J gene lost 4 bases, with 14 bases spanning the gap. CDR1 is SEHNR and CDR2 is FQNEAQ in the germline V gene (reference sequence). CDR3 DNA: TGTGCCAGCAGCCTACTGGACAGCCTCTATGGCTACACCTTC. Translation: CASSLLDSLYGYTF. Full variable domain (remainder filled in from reference TRBV7-9 and TRBJ1-2): DTGVSQNPRHKITKRGQNVTFRCDPISEHNRLYWYRQTLGQGPEFLTYFQNEAQLEKSRLLSDRFSAERPKGSFSTLEIQRTEQGDSAMYLCASSLLDSLYGYTFGSGTRLTVV.

The V gene is TRBV7-2, the J gene TRBJ2-1, with 7 bases fitting TRBD1. V was clipped by 5 bases and J by 7 bases; unmatched bases: 14. The CDR3 is 16 amino acids. Germline V gives CDR1 SGHTA, CDR2 FQGNSA. The CDR3 region has the DNA TGTGCCAGCAGCACAAGGTGGAGACAGGGATCAAATGAGCAGTTCTTC. Translated, it gives CASSTRWRQGSNEQFF.

The V and J genes are TRBV2 and TRBJ2-3, with 8 bases matching TRBD2. The CDR3 consists of 15 residues. Looked up from germline, CDR1 is SNHLY and CDR2 is FYNNEI. V trimming: 2 bases; J trimming: 6 bases; junction bases outside the gene matches: 7. The CDR3 sequence is CASSEWAGGGDTQYF. CDR3 bases: TGTGCCAGCAGTGAATGGGCGGGAGGTGGTGATACGCAGTATTTT.

This chain joins TRBV12-5 and TRBJ2-7; 10 nucleotides align to TRBD2. The CDR3 length is 12 residues. J lost 3 bases, V lost 8 bases, and 1 base had no gene match. CDR1 is LGHNT and CDR2 is FRNRAP in the germline V gene. The CDR3 DNA sequence: TGTGCTAGTAGCGGGAGGGGCTACGAGCAGTACTTC. Translating it yields CASSGRGYEQYF.

The chain employs TRBV9 and TRBJ2-5, with TRBD1 identical over 7 bases. The germline gives CDR1 SGDLS, CDR2 YYNGEE. The V and J ends lost 4 bases and 5 bases, in that order; junction bases with no gene match: 8. The CDR3 runs to 14 residues. DNA of the CDR3: TGTGCCAGCAGCCTAAGACAGGGTGGGGAGACCCAGTACTTC. Residues: CASSLRQGGETQYF. Complete variable domain (other parts from reference TRBV9 and TRBJ2-5): DSGVTQTPKHLITATGQRVTLRCSPRSGDLSVYWYQQSLDQGLQFLIQYYNGEERAKGNILERFSAQQFPDLHSELNLSSLELGDSALYFCASSLRQGGETQYFGPGTRLLVL.

The chain joins TRBV6-5 to TRBJ2-7, with TRBD2 matching 7 bases. J lost 5 bases, V lost 10 bases, and 2 bases had no gene match. The CDR3 is 10 amino acids. Looked up from germline, CDR1 is MNHEY and CDR2 is SVGAGI. The CDR3 loop is CATGTNEQYF. The CDR3 DNA reads TGTGCCACCGGGACTAACGAGCAGTACTTC.

This chain uses TRBV9 with TRBJ2-1; D is undetermined. CDR3 size: 16 residues. The V gene lost 0 bases and the J gene lost 0 bases, with 10 bases spanning the gap. Germline loops: CDR1 SGDLS, CDR2 YYNGEE. As DNA, the CDR3 is TGTGCCAGCAGCGTAGGACTTCTTAGCTCCTACAATGAGCAGTTCTTC. This encodes CASSVGLLSSYNEQFF.

This chain links TRBV11-2 with TRBJ2-2; TRBD2 aligns across 9 bases. J lost 6 bases, V lost 1 base, and 6 bases had no gene match. Germline lookup yields CDR1 SGHAT and CDR2 FQNNGV. This CDR3 region has 16 residues. CDR3 region: CASSLVGSGSSGELFF. The CDR3, as DNA: TGTGCCAGCAGCTTAGTTGGTAGCGGGAGCTCCGGGGAGCTGTTTTTT.

Here the CDR3 reads CASSPGGSGSFYEQYF. The CDR3 bases are TGTGCCAGCAGTCCCGGGGGGAGCGGGAGTTTCTACGAGCAGTACTTC. V is TRBV2 and J is TRBJ2-7; TRBD2 agrees at 8 bases. The CDR3 contains 16 residues. V trimming: 5 bases; J trimming: 3 bases; junction bases outside the gene matches: 12. Germline V gene sequence: CDR1 SNHLY, CDR2 FYNNEI.

This clone was seen once. The chain has TRBV18 and TRBJ1-2, with 9 positions matching TRBD1. This CDR3 comprises 15 residues. Germline CDR1 reads KGHSH; CDR2 reads LQKENI. V dropped 5 bases and J dropped 4; count of bases not matched to a gene: 8. The CDR3 DNA reads as TGTGCCAGCTCAGTAGCCGGGACAGGGAGCTATGGCTACACCTTC. Encoded protein: CASSVAGTGSYGYTF.

V usage is TRBV13 and J usage is TRBJ2-7; D unclear. This CDR3 is built from 12 residues. Trimming shortened V by 0 bases and J by 7 bases, and 7 bases separated the two germline ends. Germline assignment: CDR1 PRHDT and CDR2 FYEKMQ (reference sequence). In nucleotides, the CDR3 is TGTGCCAGCAGCTTAGGGTCGGTTGAGCAGTACTTC. Its protein product is CASSLGSVEQYF.

The chain combines TRBV28 with TRBJ1-3; D gene unclear. Germline CDR1 MDHEN, CDR2 SYDVKM. The CDR3 runs 12 residues. Between the trimmed V and J ends, which lost 5 bases and 11 bases, there was a span of 13 bases. The CDR3 here is CASSPPRGAIYF. The CDR3 bases are TGTGCCAGCAGTCCGCCCCGGGGTGCCATATATTTT.

The rearrangement uses TRBV28 and TRBJ2-5; weak D call: TRBD1 (6 bases). Between the trimmed V and J ends, which lost 5 bases and 4 bases, there was a span of 23 bases. Germline CDR1 MDHEN, CDR2 SYDVKM. The CDR3 sequence is 17 residues long. CDR3 in amino acids: CASSLNQRGFYGETQYF. The CDR3 DNA reads TGTGCCAGCAGTCTTAACCAGAGGGGGTTCTACGGAGAGACCCAGTACTTC.

This rearrangement joins TRBV18 to TRBJ2-7; D gene unclear. The V gene lost 6 bases and the J gene lost 1 base, with 13 bases spanning the gap. Germline V lookup: CDR1 KGHSH, CDR2 LQKENI. This CDR3 region has 14 residues. CDR3 residues: CASSRASRSYEQYF. DNA of the CDR3: TGTGCCAGCTCCCGGGCGTCTCGGTCCTACGAGCAGTACTTC.

V usage is TRBV5-6 and J usage is TRBJ2-3; no reliable D call. With 1 base removed from V and 4 bases from J, the gap between germline ends came to 10 bases. Germline CDR1 reads SGHDT; CDR2 reads YYEEEE. The CDR3 loop spans 14 amino acids. The CDR3 is CASSLLRGADTQYF. Here the CDR3 DNA reads TGTGCCAGCAGCTTGCTACGTGGCGCAGATACGCAGTATTTT.

Only one count was recorded for this clone. This sequence joins TRBV7-6 and TRBJ2-1, with 7 nucleotides matching TRBD2. CDR1 SGHVS and CDR2 FNYEAQ come from the germline V gene. J lost 5 bases, V lost 5 bases, and 12 bases had no gene match. The CDR3 covers 16 residues. CDR3 region: CASSPQTGRINNEQFF. As DNA, the CDR3 is TGTGCCAGCAGCCCACAAACCGGGAGGATCAACAATGAGCAGTTCTTC. The entire variable domain, with the rest obtained from reference TRBV7-6 and TRBJ2-1, is as follows: GAGVSQSPRYKVTKRGQDVALRCDPISGHVSLYWYRQALGQGPEFLTYFNYEAQQDKSGLPNDRFSAERPEGSISTLTIQRTEQRDSAMYRCASSPQTGRINNEQFFGPGTRLTVL.

V is TRBV2 and J is TRBJ1-5, with D unclear. CDR3 length: 14 residues. Germline loops: CDR1 SNHLY, CDR2 FYNNEI. The V and J ends lost 2 bases and 8 bases respectively, with 13 bases between them. CDR3 sequence: CASSERTVVEPQHF. DNA of the CDR3: TGTGCCAGCAGTGAAAGGACGGTCGTGGAGCCCCAGCATTTT.

This clone was recorded only once. This chain links TRBV28 with TRBJ2-7, with D tentatively TRBD1 (5 bases). Germline V gene data show CDR1 as MDHEN and CDR2 as SYDVKM. The CDR3 is 18 amino acids. Trimming stripped 3 bases from V and 3 bases from J, with 24 bases between. CDR3 nucleotides: TGTGCCAGCAGTTTCCAGGGAAGGGGTCCCTCCCATCACTACGAGCAGTACTTC. Its protein is CASSFQGRGPSHHYEQYF.

This clone was seen more than once but under ten times. This chain uses TRBV6-1 with TRBJ2-7; perhaps TRBD2 as D (5 bases). CDR1 and CDR2 from the germline V gene are MNHNS and SASEGT. The CDR3 sequence is 14 residues long. Trimming pared 7 bases from V and 4 bases from J, leaving 17 bases between. CDR3 bases: TGTGCCAGCACTGAGGGTCCGGGGATTTACGAGCAGTACTTC. It codes for CASTEGPGIYEQYF.

The chain links TRBV6-1 to TRBJ1-5, with 7 nucleotides matching TRBD1. The CDR3 contains 15 residues. CDR1 MNHNS and CDR2 SASEGT come from the germline V gene. Losses at the gene ends were 7 bases for V and 4 bases for J; bases not matched to a gene: 10. The CDR3 bases are TGTGCCAGCAATAACAGGGGCCCCCTTAATCAGCCCCAGCATTTT. Its translation: CASNNRGPLNQPQHF.

This chain connects TRBV7-3 to TRBJ2-3; maybe TRBD2 (5 bases). Germline assignment: CDR1 SGHTA and CDR2 FQGTGA. This CDR3 is 16 amino acids long. V was trimmed by 0 bases and J by 0 bases, leaving 10 bases between them. In DNA form, the CDR3 reads TGTGCCAGCAGCTTAACCGGGGAGCAGAGCACAGATACGCAGTATTTT. Protein product: CASSLTGEQSTDTQYF. Supplemented by reference TRBV7-3 and TRBJ2-3, the full variable domain reads GAGVSQTPSNKVTEKGKYVELRCDPISGHTALYWYRQSLGQGPEFLIYFQGTGAADDSGLPNDRFFAVRPEGSVSTLKIQRTERGDSAVYLCASSLTGEQSTDTQYFGPGTRLTVL.

The chain is built from TRBV14 and TRBJ2-2, with 8 bases fitting TRBD2. Germline loops: CDR1 SGHDN, CDR2 FVKESK. This CDR3 is built from 14 residues. J was trimmed by 7 bases and V by 5 bases; bases with no gene match: 6. CDR3 bases: TGTGCCAGCAGCTCAGTAGCGGGAATCGGGGAGCTGTTTTTT. Encoded protein: CASSSVAGIGELFF.

This clone has a single count. The V call is TRBV11-3, the J call TRBJ2-1, with D perhaps matching TRBD2 (5 bases). The V end lost 1 base, the J end lost 6 bases, and 10 bases lay between the germline ends. The CDR3 contains 14 residues. Germline V gene data show CDR1 as SGHNT and CDR2 as YENEEA. As DNA, the CDR3 is TGTGCCAGCAGCTTAGGACTTCGGGGCAATGAGCAGTTCTTC. Protein product: CASSLGLRGNEQFF.